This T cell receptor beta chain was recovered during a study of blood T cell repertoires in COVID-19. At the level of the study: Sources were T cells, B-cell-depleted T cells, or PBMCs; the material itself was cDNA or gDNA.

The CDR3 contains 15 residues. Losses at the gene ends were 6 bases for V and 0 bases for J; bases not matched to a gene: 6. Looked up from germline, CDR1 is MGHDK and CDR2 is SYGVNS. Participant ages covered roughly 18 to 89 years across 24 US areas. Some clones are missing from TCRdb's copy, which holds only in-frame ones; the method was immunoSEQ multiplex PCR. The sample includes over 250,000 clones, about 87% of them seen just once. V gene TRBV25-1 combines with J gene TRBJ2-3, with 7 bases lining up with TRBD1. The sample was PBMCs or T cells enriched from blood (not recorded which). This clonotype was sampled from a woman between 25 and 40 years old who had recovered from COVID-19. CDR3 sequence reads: CASRNTGASTDTQYF. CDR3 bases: TGTGCCAGCAGGAATACAGGGGCCAGCACAGATACGCAGTATTTT.